The rows below give T cell receptor beta chains drawn from one sample of a study of blood T cell repertoires in COVID-19. Profiled with immunoSEQ multiplex PCR; TCRdb holds only in-frame clones, not every one. This repertoire shows some 120,000 clones, around 87% found once; its top ten account for over 3.5%. The sequenced sample was peripheral blood. The source of these receptors is a woman aged 55-69 years with acute or convalescent COVID-19. Both conserved end residues are part of each CDR3. The D gene is left open where the match is weak. The size of a clone is reported for some rows only, either as once, few or many, or as a class for expanded clones.

CDR3 length,V gene,D gene,J gene,clone size,CDR3 DNA,CDR3 protein
12,TRBV5-5,NA,TRBJ2-7,NA,TGTGCCAGCAGCTTGGAGCGTTACGAGCAGTACTTC,CASSLERYEQYF
17,TRBV28,NA,TRBJ2-1,once,TGTGCCAGCAGTTTAAGGAGAGGAGTCCGTCGCTACAATGAGCAGTTCTTC,CASSLRRGVRRYNEQFF
14,TRBV11-2,NA,TRBJ1-3,NA,TGTGCCAGCAGCTTAGCAGGGGCTGGAAACACCATATATTTT,CASSLAGAGNTIYF
12,TRBV29-1,NA,TRBJ2-3,NA,TGCAGCGTTGCAGTGGCTCGGGAAAGGGAATATTTT,CSVAVAREREYF
13,TRBV12-3/TRBV12-4,NA,TRBJ2-5,NA,TGTGCCAGCAGATTAAACGGGCAAGAGACCCAGTACTTC,CASRLNGQETQYF
13,TRBV10-3,TRBD1,TRBJ1-5,few,TGTGCCATAGCACAGGGGGCAAATCAGCCCCAGCATTTT,CAIAQGANQPQHF
13,TRBV19,NA,TRBJ1-1,NA,TGTGCTACCACCGGGGAGGGGACCACTGAAGCTTTCTTT,CATTGEGTTEAFF
11,TRBV6-1,TRBD1,TRBJ2-1,NA,TGTGCCAGCAGTGAAGCAGGGGGCAGTATCTTC,CASSEAGGSIF
12,TRBV9,TRBD1,TRBJ2-5,NA,TGTGCCAGCGGAGGACAGGGGGAGACCCAGTACTTC,CASGGQGETQYF
13,TRBV18,NA,TRBJ2-1,NA,TGTGCCAGCTCACCTCCACAGGGCCGTGAGCAGTTCTTC,CASSPPQGREQFF
15,TRBV10-3,TRBD2,TRBJ2-1,once,TGTGCCATCCAAGGGACTAGCGGGAGCTACAATGAGCAGTTCTTC,CAIQGTSGSYNEQFF
14,TRBV7-8,NA,TRBJ1-2,few,TGTGCCAGCAGCTCTCAGGGAAGAGGCTATGGCTACACCTTC,CASSSQGRGYGYTF
14,TRBV19,NA,TRBJ2-3,once,TGTGCCAGTAGTATAGTGGTAGGGGCAGATACGCAGTATTTT,CASSIVVGADTQYF
13,TRBV12-3/TRBV12-4,NA,TRBJ1-5,NA,TGTGCCAGCAGTTCTGACTCGAATCAGCCCCAGCATTTT,CASSSDSNQPQHF
12,TRBV6-5,NA,TRBJ1-1,NA,TGTGCCACCAACCCCCCCCGAAGCCGGGCTTTCTTT,CATNPPRSRAFF
12,TRBV6-5,NA,TRBJ2-1,NA,TGTGCCAGCACGACACAGGGTTATGAGCAGTTCTTC,CASTTQGYEQFF
14,TRBV2,TRBD1,TRBJ1-4,NA,TGTGCCAGCATGTATCAGGGGGCAGGGGAAAAACTGTTTTTT,CASMYQGAGEKLFF
14,TRBV24-1,TRBD2,TRBJ2-3,once,TGTGCCACCAGTCTTGGGACTAGCGGGGATACGCAGTATTTT,CATSLGTSGDTQYF
12,TRBV29-1,TRBD1,TRBJ2-7,once,TGCAGCATCGGGACAGGGGGCTTCGAGCAGTACTTC,CSIGTGGFEQYF
15,TRBV27,TRBD2,TRBJ2-2,few,TGTGCCAGCAGTTTCGGGACTAGCGGGACCGGGGAGCTGTTTTTT,CASSFGTSGTGELFF
13,TRBV12-3/TRBV12-4,NA,TRBJ1-2,NA,TGTGCCAGCAGATCTACGGGGGAGGATGGCTACACCTTC,CASRSTGEDGYTF
13,TRBV5-1,NA,TRBJ1-1,NA,TGCGCCAGCAGCTTAGGACAGCCAAGTGAAGCTTTCTTT,CASSLGQPSEAFF
16,TRBV30,TRBD1,TRBJ2-3,few,TGTGCCTGGAGTGTAATGGGACAGGGGGCTGGAGATACGCAGTATTTT,CAWSVMGQGAGDTQYF
12,TRBV30,NA,TRBJ2-7,few,TGTGCCTGGAGTCCAGGGGTATACGAGCAGTACTTC,CAWSPGVYEQYF
12,TRBV7-2,NA,TRBJ2-2,NA,TGTGCCAGCAGCCAGGGATTAGAGAAGCTGTTTTTT,CASSQGLEKLFF
15,TRBV20-1,TRBD2,TRBJ2-3,NA,TGCAGTGCTAGTACGGCTAGCGGGATTGGTGATACGCAGTATTTT,CSASTASGIGDTQYF
15,TRBV6-5,NA,TRBJ1-4,NA,TGTGCCAGCAGTTACTCCGACAGTTCACGTGAAAAACTGTTTTTT,CASSYSDSSREKLFF
14,TRBV28,TRBD2,TRBJ2-1,once,TGTGCCAGCAGTTTGCTAGCGGGATACAATGAGCAGTTCTTC,CASSLLAGYNEQFF
16,TRBV7-9,TRBD1,TRBJ1-5,NA,TGTGCCAGCAGCTTAGGGGTTACAGGGGGCAATCAGCCCCAGCATTTT,CASSLGVTGGNQPQHF
13,TRBV12-3/TRBV12-4,NA,TRBJ1-5,few,TGTGCCAGCAGTTTAGACGAGGTGCAGCCCCAGCATTTT,CASSLDEVQPQHF
14,TRBV2,TRBD1,TRBJ1-1,once,TGTGCCAGCAGTGCTCAGGGGGGGAACACTGAAGCTTTCTTT,CASSAQGGNTEAFF
14,TRBV3-1/TRBV3-2,NA,TRBJ1-1,NA,TGTGCCAGCAGCCTCCCCGGGATGAACACTGAAGCTTTCTTT,CASSLPGMNTEAFF
16,TRBV2,NA,TRBJ2-3,NA,TGTGCCAGCAGTGAACTTTGGGGGACTAGCACAGATACGCAGTATTTT,CASSELWGTSTDTQYF
15,TRBV9,TRBD1,TRBJ2-1,NA,TGTGCCAGCAGCTCTTGGGACAGGGAAGGCAATGAGCAGTTCTTC,CASSSWDREGNEQFF
13,TRBV30,TRBD1,TRBJ1-1,NA,TGTGCCTGGAATCGACAGGGGGGAACAGAAGCTTTCTTT,CAWNRQGGTEAFF